The present T cell receptor (beta chain) was sequenced within a study of CD8 T cells in ankylosing spondylitis. The study, taken as a whole, reports: Made up of about eight highly homologous variants, a TCR beta motif appeared characteristic of ankylosing spondylitis blood. Disease-linked clones bore a CD8+ phenotype and were relatively rare in peripheral blood. Some of the motif variants had earlier been found in reactive arthritis patients' fluid and blood. As reported, disease-linked clones showed significant enrichment in matched ankylosing spondylitis synovial fluid.

The authors made TCR beta libraries by quantitative 5'-RACE with molecular barcodes. TCRdb reprocessed the 5' RACE reads with MiXCR, giving one entry per CDR3 protein. The repertoire has around 390,000 distinct CDR3 sequences, under 25% of them found once; the top ten carry about a sixth. CDR1 SGHRS and CDR2 YFSETQ come from the germline V gene. The CDR3 has 14 amino acids. This clonotype was observed at least ten times. Its antigen is as yet unknown. Relative to the germline gene, one junction end is altered; a read error may explain this. Sequencing was performed on blood, either unsorted or a sorted T cell fraction (not recorded which). The clonotype comes from a male donor with ankylosing spondylitis. V and J are TRBV5-1 and TRBJ1-5, with TRBD1 matching 8 bases. CDR3 amino acids: CASSLGQGGQPQHF. The CDR3 region has the DNA TGTGCCAGCAGTCTTGGACAGGGAGGGCAGCCCCAGCATTTT.